The rows below give T cell receptor beta chains drawn from one sample of a study of OX40 agonist ivuxolimab in advanced cancers. Sequencing was performed with immunoSEQ multiplex PCR; in TCRdb, only in-frame clones are kept and a portion is missing. Of 60,000 to 65,000 clones in the sample, 80% to 95% were seen once. The sample here was CD4+ or CD8+ T cells sorted from blood, taken in a trial of the OX40 agonist ivuxolimab. The receptor source for this set is an adult with an advanced solid tumor such as melanoma, head and neck, liver or kidney cancer. Both conserved end residues are part of each CDR3. Each record gives: D gene, V gene, J gene, clone size, CDR3 DNA, CDR3 protein. D genes are given only for firm matches. Clone size, where shown, is once, few, many, or a class for clones that have expanded.

>TRBD1|TRBV9|TRBJ1-5|NA
TGTGCCAGCAGCGCCGCCGGGACAGGGGGCCAGCCCCAGCATTTT
CASSAAGTGGQPQHF
>TRBD1|TRBV10-2|TRBJ2-7|NA
TGCGCCAGCAGTGAGCCGCAGGGGGTATCAGGCGAGCAGTACTTC
CASSEPQGVSGEQYF
>TRBD2|TRBV30|TRBJ2-7|NA
TGTGCCTGGAACCCAGCGGGAGACTACGAGCAGTACTTC
CAWNPAGDYEQYF
>NA|TRBV18|TRBJ2-7|medium-sized
TGTGCCAGCTCACCGATTTATAAGACAGACCTTTACGAGCAGTACTTC
CASSPIYKTDLYEQYF
>NA|TRBV6-6|TRBJ2-7|NA
TGTGCCAGCAGTTACGGGGCGGAGGGGGGCCACGAGCAGTACTTC
CASSYGAEGGHEQYF
>NA|TRBV11-3|TRBJ2-3|NA
TGTGCCAGCAGCTTAGTGACTGGTAGCACAGATACGCAGTATTTT
CASSLVTGSTDTQYF
>NA|TRBV30|TRBJ1-5|few
TGTGCCTGGGAAGCCGCCAATCAGCCCCAGCATTTT
CAWEAANQPQHF
>TRBD2|TRBV5-1|TRBJ2-1|NA
TGCGCCAGCAGCTTAGGACTAGCGAGCTCCTACAATGAGCAGTTCTTC
CASSLGLASSYNEQFF
>NA|TRBV11-2|TRBJ2-7|few
TGTGCCAGCAGCTTGGGGCTAGCCTACGAGCAGTACTTC
CASSLGLAYEQYF
>TRBD2|TRBV2|TRBJ2-7|NA
TGTGCCAGCAGCCTCGGGCCTAGCGGGACCTACGAGCAGTACTTC
CASSLGPSGTYEQYF
>TRBD2|TRBV27|TRBJ2-1|NA
TGTGCCAGCCCCCTAGCGGGCTCCTACAATGAGCAGTTCTTC
CASPLAGSYNEQFF
>TRBD2|TRBV28|TRBJ2-1|NA
TGTGCCAGCAGTCCCCCTAAGCGGGAGGCGTACAATGAGCAGTTCTTC
CASSPPKREAYNEQFF
>NA|TRBV6-6|TRBJ2-2|once
TGTGCCAGCTTTTTTTCCGCGAACACCGGGGAGCTGTTTTTT
CASFFSANTGELFF
>TRBD1|TRBV7-9|TRBJ1-5|NA
TGTGCCAGCAGCTTAGATCCCTGGACAGGGGGAGGCAATCAGCCCCAGCATTTT
CASSLDPWTGGGNQPQHF
>NA|TRBV7-9|TRBJ2-7|NA
TGTGCCAGCAGCCCCGGGACGGCAAGCTCCTACGAGCAGTACTTC
CASSPGTASSYEQYF
>NA|TRBV7-3|TRBJ2-7|once
TGTGCCAGCAGCCTCGGAGGGCCTTCCTACGAGCAGTACTTC
CASSLGGPSYEQYF
>TRBD1|TRBV14|TRBJ1-2|NA
TGTGCCAGCAGCCATCTCGCAGGGGGGAGTTGGTACTATGGCTACACCTTC
CASSHLAGGSWYYGYTF
>NA|TRBV5-1|TRBJ2-7|NA
TGCGCCAGCAGCTTAGAACCAACCCCTTCGGGGGAGCAGTACTTC
CASSLEPTPSGEQYF
>NA|TRBV6-5|TRBJ1-1|once
TGTGCCAGCAGTTACCCGAGGGAAGCTTTCTTT
CASSYPREAFF
>NA|TRBV11-3|TRBJ2-5|NA
TGTGCCAGCAGCCCCGCGGACATCCTATTCCAAGAGACCCAGTACTTC
CASSPADILFQETQYF
>NA|TRBV5-1|TRBJ2-7|NA
TGCGCCAGCAGCTTGGAAGGTTCTTCCTACGAGCAGTACTTC
CASSLEGSSYEQYF
>NA|TRBV27|TRBJ2-1|NA
TGTGCCAGCAGTTTATTCTGGACGTCGAGGACCTACAATGAGCAGTTCTTC
CASSLFWTSRTYNEQFF
>NA|TRBV5-6|TRBJ2-5|NA
TGTGCCAGCAGCTTGGCCTTGCGGGGATTTCAAGAGACCCAGTACTTC
CASSLALRGFQETQYF
>TRBD2|TRBV10-2|TRBJ2-3|NA
TGCGCCAGCATATCAAAGCGGGAGTCAGATACGCAGTATTTT
CASISKRESDTQYF
>NA|TRBV13|TRBJ2-5|NA
TGTGCCAGCAGCTCGGGGTCGTTACAAGAGACCCAGTACTTC
CASSSGSLQETQYF
>NA|TRBV7-6|TRBJ2-1|NA
TGTGCCAGCAGCTTAGGGAGCAGGCTCAATGAGCAGTTCTTC
CASSLGSRLNEQFF
>TRBD2|TRBV29-1|TRBJ2-7|NA
TGCAGCGTTATAGGTGAGGGAGGGTCCTACGAGCAGTACTTC
CSVIGEGGSYEQYF
>NA|TRBV10-2|TRBJ2-1|NA
TGCGCCAGCAGTGAGGGACTATCCCCGGATGAGCAGTTCTTC
CASSEGLSPDEQFF
>NA|TRBV6-5|TRBJ2-7|NA
TGTGCCAGCAGTTACGGAGACGGCCCATACGAGCAGTACTTC
CASSYGDGPYEQYF
>NA|TRBV6-1|TRBJ2-3|once
TGTGCCAGCATATGGACAGATACGCAGTATTTT
CASIWTDTQYF